This paragraph reports one TCR beta chain. This entry comes from a study of blood T cell repertoires in COVID-19. Study in general: Material from acute and convalescent COVID-19 was sourced from the United States, Italy and Spain. T cells, B-cell-depleted T cells, or PBMCs supplied cDNA or gDNA.

Original analysis: Estimation of nucleated cell counts relied on the amplification of reference gene primers. TCRdb keeps only in-frame clones here, not all; method: immunoSEQ multiplex PCR. V and J calls and clone size are those listed in that table; D and trimming were worked out from the DNA. The table has 140,000 or so clones, over 60% seen once. There are 16 residues in the CDR3. V was trimmed by 0 bases and J by 2 bases, leaving 8 bases between them. Germline values: CDR1 LNHDA, CDR2 SQIVND (reference sequence). The specimen sequenced was peripheral blood. The clonotype was recovered from a man in his fifties or sixties with acute or convalescent COVID-19. V gene TRBV19 combines with J gene TRBJ2-6; D may be TRBD2 (5 bases). The CDR3 coding sequence is TGTGCCAGTAGTATAGACGTGGGAGCTGGGGCCAACGTCCTGACTTTC. Translated: CASSIDVGAGANVLTF.